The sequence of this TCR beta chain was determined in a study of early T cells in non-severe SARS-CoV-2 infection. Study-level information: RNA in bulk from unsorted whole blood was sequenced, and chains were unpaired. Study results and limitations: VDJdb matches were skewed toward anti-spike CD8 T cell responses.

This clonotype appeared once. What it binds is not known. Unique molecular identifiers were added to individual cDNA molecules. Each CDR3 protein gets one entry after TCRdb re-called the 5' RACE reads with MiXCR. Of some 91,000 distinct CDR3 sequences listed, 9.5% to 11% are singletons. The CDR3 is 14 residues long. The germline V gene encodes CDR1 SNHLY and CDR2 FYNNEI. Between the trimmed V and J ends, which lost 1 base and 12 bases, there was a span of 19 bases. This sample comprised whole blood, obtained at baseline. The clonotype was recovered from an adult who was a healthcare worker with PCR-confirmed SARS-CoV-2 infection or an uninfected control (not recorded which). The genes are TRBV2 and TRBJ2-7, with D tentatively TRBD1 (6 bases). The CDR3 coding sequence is TGTGCCAGCAGTGAAGGGGACAATTCTCCGACGCCGTACTTC. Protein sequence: CASSEGDNSPTPYF.